Presented here are 9 T cell receptor beta chains from one specimen sequenced in a study of blood T cell repertoires in COVID-19. Clones were read by immunoSEQ multiplex PCR, and TCRdb kept only the in-frame ones, dropping some. The data hold around 100,000 clones, with more than 75% observed a single time. Sequencing input: peripheral blood. These receptors all stem from a human donor in a cohort sampled during active COVID-19.

This sequence joins TRBV27 and TRBJ2-1; D may be TRBD1 (5 bases). V shed 3 bases and J shed 6 bases, with 12 bases lying between them. The CDR3 extends over 14 amino acids. Germline V CDR1 and CDR2: MNHEY, SMNVEV (reference sequence). CDR3 DNA sequence: TGTGCCAGCAGTTTGAGGTCGACAGTCAATGAGCAGTTCTTC. Protein sequence: CASSLRSTVNEQFF.

CDR3 sequence reads: CASSQDSPILHF. The CDR3 DNA follows: TGCGCCAGCAGCCAAGATAGCCCTATCCTCCACTTT. The V and J genes are TRBV4-1 and TRBJ1-6; no reliable D call. CDR1 is MGHRA and CDR2 is YSYEKL in the germline V gene. V gave up 0 bases and J gave up 15 bases, with 9 bases separating them. CDR3 size: 12 residues.

This clone was detected once. The CDR3 is CASSDSGASEQYF. Written as DNA, the CDR3 is TGTGCCAGCAGCGATAGCGGAGCCTCCGAGCAGTACTTC. J is TRBJ2-7 and V is TRBV9; D is perhaps TRBD2 (6 bases). V lost 3 bases to trimming and J lost 6 bases, with 13 bases between them. This CDR3 region has 13 residues. Germline-derived CDR1 and CDR2 are SGDLS and YYNGEE.

CDR3 sequence reads: CASSSGPVSGNEQYF. CDR3 nucleotide sequence: TGTGCCAGCAGCTCCGGCCCCGTTAGCGGGAACGAGCAGTACTTC. The genes are TRBV7-2 and TRBJ2-7; 8 positions match TRBD2. The length of the CDR3 is 15 residues. J lost 5 bases, V lost 4 bases, and 10 bases had no gene match. CDR1 is SGHTA and CDR2 is FQGNSA in the germline V gene.

V is TRBV7-3 and J is TRBJ2-1, with TRBD2 identical over 10 bases. The CDR3 contains 18 residues. J was trimmed by 1 base and V by 5 bases; bases with no gene match: 11. The germline gives CDR1 SGHTA, CDR2 FQGTGA. The CDR3 nucleotides are TGTGCCAGCAGCGGCACAGGGCTAGCGGGAGAGTCCTACAATGAGCAGTTCTTC. It yields the protein CASSGTGLAGESYNEQFF.

The J gene is TRBJ2-1, the V gene TRBV7-9; possible D gene TRBD1, 6 bases. V was shortened by 8 bases and J by 5 bases, with 7 bases between the two germline ends. The length of the CDR3 is 11 residues. Germline V gene data show CDR1 as SEHNR and CDR2 as FQNEAQ (reference sequence). In nucleotides, the CDR3 is TGTGCCAGCGGACAGAACAATGAGCAGTTCTTC. Translating gives CASGQNNEQFF.

The chain uses TRBV25-1 and TRBJ2-2, with 9 bases fitting TRBD1. Per the germline V gene, CDR1 is MGHDK and CDR2 is SYGVNS. CDR3 size: 16 residues. Trimming cost V 8 bases and J 3 bases; bases outside gene matches: 10. CDR3 residues: CASRPPGQGDTGELFF. CDR3 nucleotides: TGTGCCAGCCGACCGCCGGGACAGGGCGACACCGGGGAGCTGTTTTTT.

The chain links TRBV11-2 to TRBJ2-7; D unclear. CDR3 length equals 11 residues. Germline loops: CDR1 SGHAT, CDR2 FQNNGV. V shed 5 bases and J shed 3 bases, with 5 bases lying between them. The CDR3 here is CASSNYYEQYF. CDR3 coding DNA: TGTGCCAGCAGCAATTACTACGAGCAGTACTTC.

V is TRBV10-1 and J is TRBJ2-7; D is uncertain. With 0 bases removed from V and 5 bases from J, the gap between germline ends came to 8 bases. The CDR3 has 13 amino acids. Germline CDR1 and CDR2: WNHNN and SYGVQD (reference sequence). The CDR3 DNA is TGCGCCAGCAGTGAGTCGATGGCAGACGAGCAGTACTTC. This codes for CASSESMADEQYF.